Sequencing of this T cell receptor (beta chain) was carried out in a study of identical twins. Study-level findings and limits: Among monozygotic twins, out-of-frame TCR alpha sharing exceeded what models predicted.

The V end lost 4 bases, the J end lost 7 bases, and 11 bases lay between the germline ends. CDR1 and CDR2 (germline): SNHLY, FYNNEI. The CDR3 extends over 13 amino acids. As regards this clonotype: Its target is unknown.

A universal primer binding site was introduced by template switching. The final cDNA contained unique molecular identifiers. MiXCR was run by TCRdb on the 5' RACE reads, yielding one entry per CDR3 protein. The table lists some 200,000 distinct CDR3 sequences, around 6.9% of them singletons. Separately, the same data were catalogued under a study of yellow fever vaccine responses in identical twins.

Sequencing input: memory (CD45RO+) T cells sorted from blood. The source of this sequence is a woman aged 18-29 years in good health. The chain combines TRBV2 with TRBJ1-5, with D hard to call. In DNA, the CDR3 is TGTGCCAGCAGTGGAGAGGGCTGGCAGCCCCAGCATTTT. As protein: CASSGEGWQPQHF.